This T cell receptor (beta chain) was obtained from a study of shared clonotypes between healthy human individuals. Broader study findings: Collection of samples was limited to blood; tissue repertoires likely differ.

V was cut by 0 bases and J by 0 bases, with 8 bases left in between. The V gene's germline CDR1 is SGDLS and CDR2 YYNGEE. This CDR3 has 15 residues. Method: immunoSEQ multiplex PCR; TCRdb's copy keeps in-frame clones and lacks some. The sample shows about 1.4 million clones, approximately 96% of them seen only once. Among the donors, all were Caucasian adults who lived in Nashville, Tennessee. As for this clone: The target antigen is unknown. This sample also contains other DNA sequences that code for the same CDR3.

Sequencing was carried out using naive CD4+ T cells sorted from blood. Described subset: CD45RA+ positively selected. The chain links TRBV9 to TRBJ2-3; D gene unclear. The origin of this receptor is a man aged 30 to 45 in good health. The CDR3: CASSVGAVSTDTQYF. The DNA of the CDR3 is TGTGCCAGCAGCGTAGGGGCAGTCAGCACAGATACGCAGTATTTT.